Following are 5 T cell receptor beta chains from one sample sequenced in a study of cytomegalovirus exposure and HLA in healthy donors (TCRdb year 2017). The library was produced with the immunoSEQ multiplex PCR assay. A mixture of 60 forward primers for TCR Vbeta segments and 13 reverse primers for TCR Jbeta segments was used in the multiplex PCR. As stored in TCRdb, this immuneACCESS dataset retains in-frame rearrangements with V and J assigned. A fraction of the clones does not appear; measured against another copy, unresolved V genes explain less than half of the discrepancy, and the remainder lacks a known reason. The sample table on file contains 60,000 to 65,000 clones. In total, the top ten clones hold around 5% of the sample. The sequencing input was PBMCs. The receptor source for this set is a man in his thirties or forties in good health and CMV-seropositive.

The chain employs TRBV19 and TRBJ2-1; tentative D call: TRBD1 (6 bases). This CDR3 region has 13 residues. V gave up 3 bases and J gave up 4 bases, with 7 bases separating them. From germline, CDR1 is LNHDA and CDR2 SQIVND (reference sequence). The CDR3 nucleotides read TGTGCCAGTAGTATTGACAGGTACAATGAGCAGTTCTTC. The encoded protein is CASSIDRYNEQFF.

CDR3 DNA sequence: TGTGCCAGTAGTATACAGGGTTCGAACACTGAAGCTTTCTTT. It yields the protein CASSIQGSNTEAFF. The V and J genes are TRBV19 and TRBJ1-1; D is perhaps TRBD1 (5 bases). In germline, CDR1 is LNHDA, CDR2 SQIVND (reference sequence). The CDR3 length is 14 residues. V was pared by 2 bases and J by 1 base, with 8 bases between.

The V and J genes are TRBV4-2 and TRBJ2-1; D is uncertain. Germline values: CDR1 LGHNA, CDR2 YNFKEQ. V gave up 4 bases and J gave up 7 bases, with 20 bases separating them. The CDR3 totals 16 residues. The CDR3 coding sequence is TGTGCCAGCAGCCCCTTTTTAAGCAGGCCCCGTAATGAGCAGTTCTTC. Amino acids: CASSPFLSRPRNEQFF.

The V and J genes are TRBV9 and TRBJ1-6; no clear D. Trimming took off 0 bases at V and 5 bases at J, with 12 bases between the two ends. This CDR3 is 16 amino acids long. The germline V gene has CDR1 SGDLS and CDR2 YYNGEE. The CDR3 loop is CASSVGWSRDNSPLHF. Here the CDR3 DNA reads TGTGCCAGCAGCGTAGGGTGGAGTCGGGATAATTCACCCCTCCACTTT.

Here the CDR3 reads CSTEGYTF. DNA of the CDR3: TGCAGCACGGAGGGCTACACCTTC. The rearrangement uses TRBV29-1 and TRBJ1-2; D is unclear. The V and J ends lost 8 bases and 8 bases respectively, with 6 bases between them. This CDR3 has 8 amino acids. Germline values: CDR1 SQVTM, CDR2 ANQGSEA.